This record covers a single T cell receptor (beta chain). Its binding antigen is unknown. Qualities for individual bases were not recorded, and no much larger clone is one base off. Via the germline V gene, CDR1 is SGHRS and CDR2 YFSETQ. V is trimmed back by 0 bases and J by 6 bases, and the junction contains 7 bases that no gene match accounts for. The CDR3 numbers 17 residues from cysteine through phenylalanine. Of the read, only the CDR3 DNA is kept; its 51 bases are in frame from base 1. This entry belongs to a study of blood T cell repertoires in COVID-19 (dated by TCRdb to about 2020). Looking at the study overall: Samples covering the acute and convalescent phases of COVID-19 were provided by collaborators in the United States, Italy and Spain. The prospective study material was composed of cDNA or gDNA derived from T cells, B-cell-depleted T cells, or PBMCs. The dataset comprised deeply sampled blood TCRbeta repertoires from subjects exposed to, actively infected with, or recovered from COVID-19. The repertoires were released in a freely available public database meant as a resource for research on the immune response to SARS-CoV-2. Samples were obtained from the ongoing ImmuneRACE study (first 160 participants) and from about 1,300 subjects provided by 6 global collaborators. Nearly every sample came with metadata listing a de-identified subject ID, COVID-19 status, age in years and sex. Where available, HLA class I and class II types were obtained from metadata supplied by the sample provider rather than from assay-based typing. The investigation overall reported the following: Clinical and demographic metadata were provided uncurated, with the amount varying by source and participant.

The immunoSEQ Assay, a bias-controlled multiplex PCR, was used to amplify TCRbeta CDR3 regions from genomic DNA. The authors processed their data as follows. The number of nucleated cells in each sample was estimated from the amplification of reference gene primers within the assay. To quantify the absolute abundance of each unique TCRbeta CDR3 rearrangement, sequence reads were collapsed and filtered. For each sample, productive Simpson clonality was calculated by taking the square root of Simpson's diversity index across productive rearrangements. TCRdb's version of the immuneACCESS table is confined to in-frame rearrangements and falls short of the full clone set. An unresolved V gene accounts for under half of the shortfall where checked; the remainder is of unknown origin. The V and J calls and the clone size are those of that table, but D and trimming were determined from the DNA. The sample table lists about 290,000 clones, just under 85% of them with a count of one. Of the sample, around 4% falls within the top ten clones.

Collaborating institutions collected whole blood in K2EDTA tubes following their own protocols. For TCRbeta analysis, collaborators shipped samples as frozen whole blood, isolated PBMCs, or DNA extracted from either of those sample types. Source material: peripheral blood. Recombination linked TRBV5-1 to TRBJ2-1; 12 central nucleotides agree with TRBD2. This TCR was recovered from a woman aged 50 to 65 with active or convalescent COVID-19. CDR3 protein: CASSLDTSGRRGNEQFF. The sequenced DNA: TGCGCCAGCAGCTTGGATACTAGCGGGAGGAGAGGCAATGAGCAGTTCTTC.